The clone carrying this T cell receptor beta chain was recorded once. The data were taken from a study of blood T cells in healthy people across ages. V was clipped by 6 bases and J by 1 base, with 18 bases between them. The germline CDR1 and CDR2 sequences are PRHDT and FYEKMQ (reference sequence). CDR3 length equals 17 residues. Then a second PCR, running roughly 6 to 12 cycles, was carried out with a sample-barcoded 5' primer and a J-beta primer mix. TCRdb reprocessed the 5' RACE reads with MiXCR, giving one entry per CDR3 protein. This sample has about 2 million distinct CDR3 sequences, with roughly 52% found just once.

The source is a woman between 40 and 55 years old in good health. Sequencing input: blood. The chain recombines TRBV13 with TRBJ1-4; D might be TRBD1 (5 bases). DNA of the CDR3: TGTGCCAGCAGTTCAGAGCAGGGCGGAGGAACTAATGAAAAACTGTTTTTT. This encodes CASSSEQGGGTNEKLFF.